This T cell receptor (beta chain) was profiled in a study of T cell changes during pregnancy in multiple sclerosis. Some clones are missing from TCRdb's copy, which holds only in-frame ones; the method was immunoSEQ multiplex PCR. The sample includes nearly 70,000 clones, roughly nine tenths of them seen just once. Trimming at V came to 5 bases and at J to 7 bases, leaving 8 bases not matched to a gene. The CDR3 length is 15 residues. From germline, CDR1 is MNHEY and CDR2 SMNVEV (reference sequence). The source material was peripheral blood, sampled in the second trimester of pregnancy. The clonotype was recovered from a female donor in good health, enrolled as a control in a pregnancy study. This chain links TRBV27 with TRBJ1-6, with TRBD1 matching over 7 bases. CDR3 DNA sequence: TGTGCCAGCAGTGGCGGCCGGACAGGAAATTCACCCCTCCACTTT. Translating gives CASSGGRTGNSPLHF.